This T cell receptor (beta chain) was sequenced for a study of blood T cell repertoires in COVID-19. Assay: immunoSEQ multiplex PCR; the TCRdb copy retains only in-frame clones and omits some. The top ten hold about a fifth of the sample, which has over 70,000 clones, 80% seen once. CDR1 and CDR2 from the germline V gene are MNHNY and SVGAGI (reference sequence). The CDR3 is made up of 11 amino acids. V was trimmed by 6 bases and J by 10 bases, leaving 10 bases between them. The source material was peripheral blood. This clonotype was obtained from an elderly woman with acute or convalescent COVID-19. The chain employs TRBV6-6 and TRBJ2-1; D gene ambiguous. The CDR3 DNA reads TGTGCCAGCAGCCAGACGAGGGAGCAGTTCTTC. This codes for CASSQTREQFF.